This TCR beta chain was sequenced during a study of blood T cells in healthy people across ages. The germline V gene has CDR1 MDHEN and CDR2 SYDVKM. This CDR3 is built from 13 residues. This clonotype was picked up a small number of times. A J-beta primer mix and a sample-barcoded 5' primer were used in a second PCR of about 7 to 12 cycles. TCRdb re-analysed the 5' RACE reads in MiXCR, keeping a single row per CDR3 protein. The sample lists 750,000 to 950,000 distinct CDR3 sequences, less than 70% occurring once. V and J are TRBV28 and TRBJ2-7; no definite D call. The DNA matches TRBJ2-5 better at its end, which makes the J call doubtful. The clonotype comes from a man aged 80 or over in good health. The specimen was blood. The CDR3 DNA is TGTGCCAGCCGCCGAGGAAGGGCTGAGACCCAGTACTTC. Residues: CASRRGRAETQYF.